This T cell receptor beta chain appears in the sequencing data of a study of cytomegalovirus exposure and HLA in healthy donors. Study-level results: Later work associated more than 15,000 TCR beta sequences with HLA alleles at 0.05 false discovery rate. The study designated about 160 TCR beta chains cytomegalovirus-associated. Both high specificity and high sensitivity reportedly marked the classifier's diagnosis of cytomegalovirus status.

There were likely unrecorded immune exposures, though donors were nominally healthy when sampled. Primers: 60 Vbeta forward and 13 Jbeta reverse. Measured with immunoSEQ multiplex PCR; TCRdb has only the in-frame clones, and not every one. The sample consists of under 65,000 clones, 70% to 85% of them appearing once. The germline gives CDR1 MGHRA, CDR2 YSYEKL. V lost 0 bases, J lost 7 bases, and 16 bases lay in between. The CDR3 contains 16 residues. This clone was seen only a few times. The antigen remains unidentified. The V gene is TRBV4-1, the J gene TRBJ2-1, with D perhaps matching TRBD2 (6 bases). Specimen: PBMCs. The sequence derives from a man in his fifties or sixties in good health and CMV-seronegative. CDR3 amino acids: CASSQEWRGTLNEQFF. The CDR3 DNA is TGCGCCAGCAGCCAAGAATGGCGGGGAACCCTGAATGAGCAGTTCTTC.